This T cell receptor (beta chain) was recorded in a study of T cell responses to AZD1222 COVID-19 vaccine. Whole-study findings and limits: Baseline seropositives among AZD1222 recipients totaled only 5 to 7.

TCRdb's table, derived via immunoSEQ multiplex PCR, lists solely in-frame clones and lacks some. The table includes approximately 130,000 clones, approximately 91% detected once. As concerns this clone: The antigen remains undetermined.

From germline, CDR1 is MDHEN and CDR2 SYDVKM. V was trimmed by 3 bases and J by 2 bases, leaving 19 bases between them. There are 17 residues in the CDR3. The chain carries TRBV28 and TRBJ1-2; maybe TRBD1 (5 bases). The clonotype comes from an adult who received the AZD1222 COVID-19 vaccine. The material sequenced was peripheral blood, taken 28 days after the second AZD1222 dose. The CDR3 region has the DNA TGTGCCAGCAGTTTCCTTTTTCCGGGACCGCTAAACTATGGCTACACCTTC. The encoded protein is CASSFLFPGPLNYGYTF.